This T cell receptor beta chain appears in the sequencing data of a study of T-cell reconstitution after alpha-beta-depleted transplantation in children. A TCRbeta library incorporating unique molecular identifiers was prepared. One entry per CDR3 protein results from TCRdb running MiXCR on the PCR reads. The sample holds approximately 210,000 distinct CDR3 sequences, roughly 15% seen once. The CDR3 runs 13 residues. Trimming cost V 10 bases and J 7 bases; bases outside gene matches: 9. The source was PBMCs from the stem cell graft donor, collected from the stem cell graft. This TCR was sampled from a human donor who donated a stem cell graft to a child with acute lymphoblastic leukemia. This rearrangement joins TRBV12-3 or TRBV12-4 to TRBJ2-1; TRBD2 matches at 8 bases. The CDR3 sequence: CATRPGGGNEQFF. For the CDR3, the DNA is TGTGCCACCCGACCGGGGGGGGGTAATGAGCAGTTCTTC.